The rows below give T cell receptor beta chains drawn from one sample of a study of beta chain features in type 1 diabetes. TCRdb keeps only in-frame clones here, not all; method: immunoSEQ multiplex PCR. The sample carries roughly 300,000 clones, around 15% recorded once. Sample: central memory CD4+ T cells from blood. The receptor source for this set is a man aged 25-45 years in good health. Each CDR3 is given with its conserved first and last residue. D genes are given only for firm matches. Size values are once, few and many counts, or a class for expanded clones, and some rows have none.

D gene	clone size	V gene	J gene	CDR3 protein	CDR3 DNA
TRBD1	few	TRBV10-3	TRBJ2-7	CAIKDRGRYEQYF	TGTGCCATCAAAGACAGGGGGCGATACGAGCAGTACTTC
TRBD2	NA	TRBV29-1	TRBJ2-3	CSVVGGGRTDTQYF	TGCAGCGTTGTCGGCGGGGGGCGCACAGATACGCAGTATTTT
NA	NA	TRBV4-3	TRBJ2-3	CASSPGHTRTDTQYF	TGCGCCAGCAGCCCCGGCCACACTAGAACAGATACGCAGTATTTT
NA	NA	TRBV7-3	TRBJ1-4	CASSSGTAAFF	TGTGCCAGCAGCTCCGGGACGGCGGCGTTTTTT
NA	NA	TRBV10-3	TRBJ2-1	CAISVEWYNEQFF	TGTGCCATCAGTGTGGAGTGGTACAATGAGCAGTTCTTC
TRBD2	NA	TRBV4-2	TRBJ2-5	CASSQVGGGAYQETQYF	TGTGCCAGCAGCCAAGTAGGCGGGGGGGCGTACCAAGAGACCCAGTACTTC
TRBD2	few	TRBV7-2	TRBJ2-3	CASSLASGGDLDTQYF	TGTGCCAGCAGCTTAGCTAGCGGGGGGGACTTAGATACGCAGTATTTT
TRBD2	many	TRBV19	TRBJ2-5	CASSWRERETQYF	TGTGCCAGTAGTTGGCGGGAGCGAGAGACCCAGTACTTC
NA	few	TRBV18	TRBJ1-1	CASTTGQFKNTEAFF	TGTGCCAGCACGACTGGACAGTTCAAGAACACTGAAGCTTTCTTT
TRBD2	many	TRBV4-1	TRBJ2-1	CASSQRPKRGGGDEQFF	TGCGCCAGCAGCCAACGTCCCAAGCGGGGCGGGGGGGATGAGCAGTTCTTC
NA	few	TRBV21-1	TRBJ1-5	CASSKAQYSNQPQHF	TGTGCCAGCAGCAAAGCACAGTATAGCAATCAGCCCCAGCATTTT
NA	few	TRBV5-1	TRBJ2-6	CASSDRTSSGANVLTF	TGCGCCAGCAGCGACAGGACAAGCTCTGGGGCCAACGTCCTGACTTTC
NA	many	TRBV4-3	TRBJ2-6	CASSPQNSGANVLTF	TGCGCCAGCAGCCCTCAGAACTCTGGGGCCAACGTCCTGACTTTC
NA	few	TRBV11-3	TRBJ2-1	CASSLGLQGYNEQFF	TGTGCCAGCAGCCTGGGACTCCAGGGCTACAATGAGCAGTTCTTC
NA	few	TRBV20-1	TRBJ1-3	CSAMIGHTIYF	TGCAGTGCTATGATCGGGCACACCATATATTTT
NA	few	TRBV6-6	TRBJ2-7	CASTEWRGTYEQYF	TGTGCCAGCACCGAATGGAGGGGAACCTACGAGCAGTACTTC
TRBD2	many	TRBV10-3	TRBJ2-2	CAIRRGLAGTGELFF	TGTGCCATCAGGAGGGGACTAGCGGGGACCGGGGAGCTGTTTTTT
NA	few	TRBV9	TRBJ2-3	CASSAASTDTQYF	TGTGCCAGCAGCGCCGCTAGCACAGATACGCAGTATTTT
TRBD2	few	TRBV10-3	TRBJ2-2	CAISGTSGRAGELFF	TGTGCCATCAGTGGGACTAGCGGGAGAGCCGGGGAGCTGTTTTTT
TRBD1	NA	TRBV7-6	TRBJ1-3	CASSSQTGSSGNTIYF	TGTGCCAGCAGCTCTCAGACAGGGTCCTCTGGAAACACCATATATTTT
TRBD2	NA	TRBV7-3	TRBJ2-1	CASSSGLAGDRQFF	TGTGCCAGCAGCTCCGGACTAGCGGGAGACCGGCAGTTCTTC
TRBD1	few	TRBV7-9	TRBJ1-2	CASSPELTGSYGYTF	TGTGCCAGCAGCCCAGAACTGACAGGGTCCTATGGCTACACCTTC
TRBD2	NA	TRBV11-1	TRBJ2-3	CASSLKTSGQDTQYF	TGTGCCAGCAGCTTAAAGACTAGCGGGCAAGATACGCAGTATTTT
NA	NA	TRBV6-1	TRBJ1-5	CASMQGSQPQHF	TGTGCCAGCATGCAGGGTTCCCAGCCCCAGCATTTT
TRBD2	NA	TRBV6-6	TRBJ2-5	CASSSAASGFKETQYF	TGTGCCAGCAGTTCGGCGGCTAGCGGGTTTAAAGAGACCCAGTACTTC
NA	many	TRBV18	TRBJ2-3	CASSPPDGTDTQYF	TGTGCCAGCTCACCACCTGACGGGACAGATACGCAGTATTTT
NA	NA	TRBV6-6	TRBJ2-7	CATMNGIYEQYF	TGTGCCACCATGAACGGCATCTACGAGCAGTACTTC
NA	NA	TRBV5-1	TRBJ1-4	CASSSGSFPNEKLFF	TGCGCCAGCAGCTCGGGATCCTTCCCTAATGAAAAACTGTTTTTT
NA	NA	TRBV29-1	TRBJ1-1	CSVEAARDTEAFF	TGCAGCGTTGAGGCAGCAAGGGACACTGAAGCTTTCTTT
NA	few	TRBV27	TRBJ2-1	CASRRGPGGRSVIYNEQFF	TGTGCCAGCAGACGCGGGCCGGGTGGGCGCTCTGTCATCTACAATGAGCAGTTCTTC
NA	NA	TRBV11-2	TRBJ2-7	CASSLRTHVLFHEQYF	TGTGCCAGCAGCCTAAGGACACACGTCTTATTCCACGAGCAGTACTTC
TRBD1	few	TRBV7-2	TRBJ1-2	CASSSKTGGRGYTF	TGTGCCAGCAGCTCAAAAACAGGGGGCCGTGGCTACACCTTC
NA	few	TRBV6-1	TRBJ1-1	CASSRQPTGATEAFF	TGTGCCAGCAGCCGGCAACCCACTGGGGCCACTGAAGCTTTCTTT
NA	few	TRBV7-8	TRBJ2-5	CASSIAGHSKETQYF	TGTGCCAGCAGCATCGCGGGACACAGCAAAGAGACCCAGTACTTC
TRBD1	NA	TRBV5-1	TRBJ1-4	CASSLTGGKLFF	TGCGCCAGCAGCCTGACAGGGGGCAAACTGTTTTTT
NA	NA	TRBV4-1	TRBJ2-3	CASSQAEVTDTQYF	TGCGCCAGCAGCCAAGCGGAGGTCACAGATACGCAGTATTTT
TRBD2	NA	TRBV7-9	TRBJ2-5	CASSPGGGHQETQYF	TGTGCCAGCAGCCCGGGCGGGGGGCACCAAGAGACCCAGTACTTC
NA	NA	TRBV18	TRBJ2-1	CASSPPIRGNHYNEQFF	TGTGCCAGCTCACCACCTATTCGAGGGAACCACTACAATGAGCAGTTCTTC
NA	NA	TRBV6-5	TRBJ1-1	CASSQLTGNTEAFF	TGTGCCAGCAGTCAACTAACAGGGAACACTGAAGCTTTCTTT
TRBD1	NA	TRBV7-2	TRBJ2-1	CASSTGTAYNEQFF	TGTGCCAGCAGCACCGGGACAGCCTACAATGAGCAGTTCTTC
NA	NA	TRBV5-4	TRBJ1-2	CASSWETATNYGYTF	TGTGCCAGCAGCTGGGAGACAGCGACTAACTATGGCTACACCTTC
NA	few	TRBV9	TRBJ1-1	CASSLTGSTEAFF	TGTGCCAGCAGCCTTACAGGGTCCACTGAAGCTTTCTTT
NA	NA	TRBV6-1	TRBJ1-2	CASSIGRKLYGYTF	TGTGCCAGCAGTATAGGACGGAAACTCTATGGCTACACCTTC
TRBD2	few	TRBV9	TRBJ2-3	CASSVSSGGPTDTQYF	TGTGCCAGCAGCGTCTCTAGCGGGGGGCCCACAGATACGCAGTATTTT
NA	NA	TRBV7-2	TRBJ2-1	CASSLMDYNEQFF	TGTGCCAGCAGCTTGATGGACTACAATGAGCAGTTCTTC
TRBD1	NA	TRBV5-1	TRBJ2-1	CASSGSGTAYNEQFF	TGCGCCAGCAGCGGATCCGGGACAGCCTACAATGAGCAGTTCTTC
NA	few	TRBV4-1	TRBJ2-2	CASSQVGKLLNTGELFF	TGCGCCAGCAGCCAAGTAGGGAAACTCCTGAACACCGGGGAGCTGTTTTTT
TRBD2	NA	TRBV2	TRBJ2-1	CASSSLGLAGPFPNEQFF	TGTGCCAGCAGTTCGCTCGGACTAGCGGGGCCCTTCCCTAATGAGCAGTTCTTC
NA	few	TRBV7-2	TRBJ1-5	CASSLANQPQHF	TGTGCCAGCAGCTTAGCGAATCAGCCCCAGCATTTT
NA	few	TRBV20-1	TRBJ1-2	CSAPDGSRYTF	TGCAGTGCCCCGGACGGGAGCCGCTACACCTTC
TRBD2	many	TRBV5-6	TRBJ2-5	CASSLVSSGAMVCDF	TGTGCCAGCAGCTTGGTTTCTAGCGGAGCGATGGTGTGTGACTTC
TRBD1	many	TRBV5-1	TRBJ2-4	CASSTRPGQGFGIQYF	TGCGCCAGCAGCACGAGGCCGGGACAGGGATTCGGCATTCAGTACTTC
TRBD1	few	TRBV7-2	TRBJ2-7	CASRPTLTGIYEQYF	TGTGCCAGCAGACCTACCCTGACAGGGATCTACGAGCAGTACTTC
TRBD1	NA	TRBV10-2	TRBJ2-7	CASRPGQGTYEQYF	TGCGCCAGCAGACCCGGACAGGGCACCTACGAGCAGTACTTC
TRBD1	NA	TRBV2	TRBJ1-2	CASREGAHGYTF	TGTGCCAGCAGGGAGGGGGCCCATGGCTACACCTTC
TRBD2	few	TRBV9	TRBJ2-2	CASSVAGGPTGELFF	TGTGCCAGCAGCGTAGCGGGGGGTCCCACCGGGGAGCTGTTTTTT
TRBD1	few	TRBV10-3	TRBJ2-7	CAIRTGTSYEQYF	TGTGCCATACGGACAGGGACCTCCTACGAGCAGTACTTC
NA	NA	TRBV6-1	TRBJ1-5	CASSEVLGMGNQPQHF	TGTGCCAGCAGTGAAGTTTTAGGGATGGGCAATCAGCCCCAGCATTTT
NA	few	TRBV11-2	TRBJ1-1	CASSWNRGVTEAFF	TGTGCCAGCAGTTGGAACCGGGGGGTGACTGAAGCTTTCTTT
NA	few	TRBV5-1	TRBJ2-3	CASSLAGRSTDTQYF	TGCGCCAGCAGCTTGGCCGGCAGAAGCACAGATACGCAGTATTTT